Listed here are 18 T cell receptor beta chains from one sample, sequenced in a study of blood T cell repertoires in COVID-19. Sequenced by immunoSEQ multiplex PCR; TCRdb stores in-frame clones only, minus some. Among about 360,000 clones listed, 75% to 90% were seen once. Sample: peripheral blood. The receptors were sampled from a woman aged 55-69 years with COVID-19, enrolled during active disease.

This chain connects TRBV20-1 to TRBJ1-1; a possible D gene is TRBD1 (5 bases). Per the germline V gene, CDR1 is DFQATT and CDR2 is SNEGSKA (reference sequence). CDR3 length: 12 amino acids. V lost 3 bases to trimming and J lost 6 bases, with 11 bases between them. CDR3 DNA sequence: TGCAGTGCTAGTTTCAGGGAGGCTGAAGCTTTCTTT. This encodes CSASFREAEAFF.

This clone has more than one count but fewer than ten. In nucleotides, the CDR3 is TGCGCCAGCAGCTTGGTGGGACAGGGGGGCCACGAGCAGTACTTC. Its translation is CASSLVGQGGHEQYF. The chain employs TRBV5-1 and TRBJ2-7; 11 bases match TRBD1. Germline V gives CDR1 SGHRS, CDR2 YFSETQ. CDR3 size: 15 residues. V lost 0 bases to trimming and J lost 5 bases; unmatched junction nucleotides: 4. Together with reference TRBV5-1 and TRBJ2-7, the CDR3 gives the full variable domain: KAGVTQTPRYLIKTRGQQVTLSCSPISGHRSVSWYQQTPGQGLQFLFEYFSETQRNKGNFPGRFSGRQFSNSRSEMNVSTLELGDSALYLCASSLVGQGGHEQYFGPGTRLTVT.

V usage is TRBV11-2 and J usage is TRBJ1-2; TRBD1 matches at 7 bases. Germline CDR1 SGHAT, CDR2 FQNNGV. Trimming removed 4 bases from V and 6 bases from J; junction bases left unmatched: 11. The CDR3 covers 15 residues. CDR3 DNA sequence: TGTGCCAGCAGCTACCTACAGGGGCCTAAGGATGGCTACACCTTC. This translates into CASSYLQGPKDGYTF.

This clone occurred once. V usage is TRBV3-1 (or the pseudogene TRBV3-2) and J usage is TRBJ1-5, with 10 positions matching TRBD1. This CDR3 is 21 amino acids long. Germline V gene data show CDR1 as LGHDT and CDR2 as YNNKEL (reference sequence). Trimming took 2 bases from V and 1 from J; bases not matched to a gene: 17. The CDR3 nucleotides are TGTGCCAGCAGCCAACGCGCTGCGCGGGACAGGGGCTCGTGGAGCAATCAGCCCCAGCATTTT. As protein: CASSQRAARDRGSWSNQPQHF.

The J gene is TRBJ1-2, the V gene TRBV30; the D is unclear. Looked up from germline, CDR1 is GTSNPN and CDR2 is SVGIG (reference sequence). The length of the CDR3 is 13 residues. Trimming left V 4 bases short and J 0 bases short, with 9 bases between. The CDR3 here is CAWKLGANYGYTF. The CDR3 DNA reads TGTGCCTGGAAGTTGGGAGCTAACTATGGCTACACCTTC. Combining the CDR3 with reference TRBV30 and TRBJ1-2 gives the whole variable domain SQTIHQWPATLVQPVGSPLSLECTVEGTSNPNLYWYRQAAGRGLQLLFYSVGIGQISSEVPQNLSASRPQDRQFILSSKKLLLSDSGFYLCAWKLGANYGYTFGSGTRLTVV.

V and J are TRBV4-2 and TRBJ2-3; TRBD2 aligns across 8 bases. Trimming took 3 bases from V and 1 from J; bases not matched to a gene: 6. The germline V gene has CDR1 LGHNA and CDR2 YNFKEQ. The CDR3 runs 16 residues. CDR3 sequence: CASSQRRGAGTDTQYF. The DNA of the CDR3 is TGTGCCAGCAGCCAGCGGCGGGGGGCCGGCACAGATACGCAGTATTTT.

The rearrangement uses TRBV5-1 and TRBJ2-5; 8 bases agree with TRBD2. Trimming at V came to 0 bases and at J to 1 base, leaving 5 bases not matched to a gene. The length of the CDR3 is 16 residues. Germline CDR1 is SGHRS and CDR2 is YFSETQ. This CDR3 reads CASSLVGGGSQETQYF. The DNA of the CDR3 is TGCGCCAGCAGCTTGGTCGGCGGGGGGTCCCAAGAGACCCAGTACTTC. Using reference TRBV5-1 and TRBJ2-5 for the parts outside the CDR3, the full variable domain is KAGVTQTPRYLIKTRGQQVTLSCSPISGHRSVSWYQQTPGQGLQFLFEYFSETQRNKGNFPGRFSGRQFSNSRSEMNVSTLELGDSALYLCASSLVGGGSQETQYFGPGTRLLVL.

This clone has more than one count but fewer than ten. The chain's CDR3 is CASSLENPGNQPQHF. CDR3 nucleotide sequence: TGTGCCAGCAGCTTGGAGAACCCTGGCAATCAGCCCCAGCATTTT. The chain recombines TRBV7-9 with TRBJ1-5; D ambiguous. CDR3 size: 15 residues. V lost 3 bases and J lost 2, with 11 bases in between. Germline V gene lookup returns CDR1 SEHNR and CDR2 FQNEAQ (reference sequence). Complete variable domain (other parts from reference TRBV7-9 and TRBJ1-5): DTGVSQNPRHKITKRGQNVTFRCDPISEHNRLYWYRQTLGQGPEFLTYFQNEAQLEKSRLLSDRFSAERPKGSFSTLEIQRTEQGDSAMYLCASSLENPGNQPQHFGDGTRLSIL.

The gene calls are TRBV10-3 and TRBJ2-5, with D perhaps matching TRBD1 (7 bases). Germline CDR1 reads ENHRY; CDR2 reads SYGVKD. V gave up 10 bases and J gave up 2 bases, with 20 bases separating them. The CDR3 contains 15 residues. Here the CDR3 reads CATRGTAGLQETQYF. The CDR3 DNA reads as TGTGCCACCCGGGGGACAGCCGGACTTCAAGAGACCCAGTACTTC.

The chain uses TRBV10-3 and TRBJ2-3; 10 bases are a match to TRBD2. Germline V gives CDR1 ENHRY, CDR2 SYGVKD. The CDR3 is 14 residues long. V was pared by 7 bases and J by 4 bases, with 5 bases of the junction left unmatched. CDR3 nucleotides: TGTGCCATCAAAGCGGGGGGGCAGGCAGATACGCAGTATTTT. Protein sequence: CAIKAGGQADTQYF.

The CDR3 nucleotides are TGTGCCACCGGAGCCGGGAGGACGGCTAATGAAAAACTGTTTTTT. Protein product: CATGAGRTANEKLFF. The V gene is TRBV15, the J gene TRBJ1-4, with D uncertain. From germline, CDR1 is LNHNV and CDR2 YYDKDF (reference sequence). The CDR3 spans 15 residues. Trimming shortened V by 8 bases and J by 3 bases, and 16 bases separated the two germline ends. The full variable domain, in which reference TRBV15 and TRBJ1-4 provide the parts outside the CDR3, is DAMVIQNPRYQVTQFGKPVTLSCSQTLNHNVMYWYQQKSSQAPKLLFHYYDKDFNNEADTPDNFQSRRPNTSFCFLDIRSPGLGDTAMYLCATGAGRTANEKLFFGSGTQLSVL.

The chain recombines TRBV27 with TRBJ2-6, with D maybe TRBD2 (5 bases). V shed 2 bases and J shed 0 bases, with 14 bases lying between them. Germline V gives CDR1 MNHEY, CDR2 SMNVEV (reference sequence). This CDR3 comprises 18 residues. CDR3 residues: CASSLVGVGSSGANVLTF. For the CDR3, the DNA is TGTGCCAGCAGTTTAGTTGGCGTGGGGAGCTCTGGGGCCAACGTCCTGACTTTC.

The rearrangement joins TRBV5-1 to TRBJ1-2, with D uncertain. The V end lost 4 bases, the J end lost 10 bases, and 23 bases lay between the germline ends. CDR1 SGHRS and CDR2 YFSETQ come from the germline V gene. The CDR3 length is 15 residues. DNA for the CDR3: TGCGCCAGCAGCCGCTTTGCCTCGGGGAGTGAAGACTACACCTTC. Amino acids: CASSRFASGSEDYTF.

V usage is TRBV7-2 and J usage is TRBJ2-7; a possible D gene is TRBD1 (6 bases). The CDR3 spans 16 residues. The V gene lost 2 bases and the J gene lost 2 bases, with 16 bases spanning the gap. Per germline, CDR1 SGHTA and CDR2 FQGNSA. The CDR3 DNA reads TGTGCCAGCAGCTTATGGGGGCAGCCCACCCCCTACGAGCAGTACTTC. It is translated as CASSLWGQPTPYEQYF.

V gene TRBV4-3 combines with J gene TRBJ2-4; 10 bases are shared with TRBD1. This CDR3 has 14 amino acids. Germline lookup yields CDR1 LGHNA and CDR2 YSLEER. V lost 3 bases, J lost 7 bases, and 3 bases stayed unmatched. The CDR3 nucleotides are TGCGCCAGCAGCCACGGGACAGGGGACAACATTCAGTACTTC. Residues: CASSHGTGDNIQYF.

The V call is TRBV4-2, the J call TRBJ1-2; 11 bases fit TRBD1. The V gene's germline CDR1 is LGHNA and CDR2 YNFKEQ. The CDR3 contains 12 residues. V trimming: 10 bases; J trimming: 8 bases; junction bases outside the gene matches: 6. The CDR3 nucleotides read TGTGCCACCCAGGGACAGGGGGACGGCTACACCTTC. Amino acids: CATQGQGDGYTF.

The chain recombines TRBV5-1 with TRBJ1-1; 8 nucleotides agree with TRBD1. CDR1 SGHRS and CDR2 YFSETQ come from the germline V gene. The V segment lost 2 bases and the J segment 4 bases; nucleotides outside the gene matches: 1. The CDR3 extends over 13 amino acids. For the CDR3, the DNA is TGCGCCAGCAGCTTCACAGGGGGCACTGAAGCTTTCTTT. It encodes CASSFTGGTEAFF. Variable domain in full (rest from reference TRBV5-1 and TRBJ1-1): KAGVTQTPRYLIKTRGQQVTLSCSPISGHRSVSWYQQTPGQGLQFLFEYFSETQRNKGNFPGRFSGRQFSNSRSEMNVSTLELGDSALYLCASSFTGGTEAFFGQGTRLTVV.

This sequence joins TRBV4-1 and TRBJ2-7, with D perhaps matching TRBD1 (6 bases). Per germline, CDR1 MGHRA and CDR2 YSYEKL. Trimming left V 0 bases short and J 4 bases short, with 22 bases between. The CDR3 extends over 18 amino acids. For the CDR3, the DNA is TGCGCCAGCAGCCAAGATCCCGCAGCAGGGGAATACTGGTACGAGCAGTACTTC. As protein: CASSQDPAAGEYWYEQYF.